A selection of T cell receptor beta chains follows, all from one sample in a study of CXCR3-negative and CXCR3-positive naive CD8 T cells. From the 5' RACE reads, TCRdb lists one entry per CDR3 protein and no DNA. Across tens of thousands of distinct CDR3 sequences, the top ten clones capture 20% to 25% of the sample. Sequencing input: memory CD8+ T cells from blood. The origin of the receptors is a human donor in good health. Some clones in this sample may be carry-over from other donors' samples. Each CDR3 is given with its conserved first and last residue. Size is stated for part of the rows, as once, few or many counts, or as a class when the clone is expanded.

clone size | J gene | V gene | CDR3 protein
. | TRBJ2-7 | TRBV20-1 | CSAQGEHTYEQYF
. | TRBJ2-1 | TRBV29-1 | CSVILSGKGDEQFF
. | TRBJ2-2 | TRBV7-8 | CASIGGVITGELFF
. | TRBJ2-2 | TRBV19 | CASSIWNTNTGELFF
. | TRBJ2-7 | TRBV18 | CASSPPEGYEQYF
. | TRBJ2-7 | TRBV15 | CATSRGGSRFGRRSYEQYF
. | TRBJ2-2 | TRBV12-3/TRBV12-4 | CASSLAGPGELFF
. | TRBJ2-7 | TRBV7-9 | CASSLKEGEEGYEQYF
. | TRBJ1-2 | TRBV27 | CASSISGAYGYTF
. | TRBJ2-7 | TRBV25-1 | CASGDSSYEQYF
. | TRBJ1-1 | TRBV19 | CAGSIDRGQGVDTEAFF
. | TRBJ2-5 | TRBV29-1 | CSVEGQQETQYF
. | TRBJ2-7 | TRBV12-3/TRBV12-4 | CASSRAAYEQYF
. | TRBJ2-3 | TRBV6-5 | CASSDRGGPDTQYF
. | TRBJ2-7 | TRBV19 | CASSIAGGATYEQYF
. | TRBJ2-1 | TRBV5-1 | CASRPPSGGAGNEQFF
. | TRBJ1-1 | TRBV30 | CAWSVPPPEAFF
. | TRBJ1-1 | TRBV6-5 | CASSYSLGNTEAFF
. | TRBJ1-1 | TRBV11-2 | CASSPGTGGPGTEAFF
. | TRBJ2-1 | TRBV12-3/TRBV12-4 | CASSKAGHNNEQFF
. | TRBJ2-1 | TRBV4-3 | CASSQVSGNEQFF
. | TRBJ2-3 | TRBV9 | CASSDQGRGSTDTQYF
. | TRBJ2-4 | TRBV13 | CASSLGLAGWSYF
. | TRBJ2-7 | TRBV29-1 | CSVEGQTSYEQYF
. | TRBJ1-1 | TRBV5-1 | CASSLGDGLFTEAFF
. | TRBJ2-2 | TRBV7-6 | CASSLVARADTGELFF
. | TRBJ2-7 | TRBV14 | CASSPQSRGTYEQYF
. | TRBJ2-4 | TRBV29-1 | CSVEDHLAKNIQYF
. | TRBJ2-7 | TRBV4-2 | CASSPDTSYEQYF
. | TRBJ1-1 | TRBV20-1 | CSATLGTDYTEAFF
. | TRBJ2-5 | TRBV15 | CATSSGQDEYQETQYF
. | TRBJ2-5 | TRBV10-3 | CAISSRAVQYQETQYF
. | TRBJ1-2 | TRBV11-3 | CASSPRLARLDAGDGYTF
. | TRBJ2-2 | TRBV7-9 | CASSLGENTGELFF
. | TRBJ2-3 | TRBV6-2/TRBV6-3 | CASRPSGFYTQYF
. | TRBJ2-1 | TRBV30 | CAWSVGLAVYNEQFF
medium-sized | TRBJ2-3 | TRBV4-2 | CASSQDPGAGGDTQYF
. | TRBJ2-3 | TRBV7-8 | CASSLVRANPDTQYF
. | TRBJ2-1 | TRBV6-5 | CASTLSGRGFNNEQFF
. | TRBJ2-5 | TRBV14 | CASSQQGGIETQYF
. | TRBJ2-1 | TRBV3-1 | CASSTRGVAYNEQFF
. | TRBJ2-7 | TRBV30 | CAWSLRGPPYEQYF
medium-sized | TRBJ2-5 | TRBV12-3/TRBV12-4 | CASSLYREQETQYF
. | TRBJ2-1 | TRBV29-1 | CSVKLWTGNEQFF
. | TRBJ2-1 | TRBV7-6 | CASSPWGLVASYNEQFF
. | TRBJ2-5 | TRBV28 | CATKRERGEYFETQYF
. | TRBJ2-3 | TRBV30 | CAWSGGQGTDTQYF
. | TRBJ2-3 | TRBV25-1 | CASSGHPHTDTQYF
. | TRBJ2-7 | TRBV29-1 | CSVVQGTEQYF
. | TRBJ1-4 | TRBV28 | CASRPRQTHEKLFF